These T cell receptor beta chains were read from a single sample in a study of Ad26.COV2.S vaccination and SARS-CoV-2 variants. Profiled with immunoSEQ multiplex PCR; TCRdb holds only in-frame clones, not every one. The profile shows around 300,000 clones, 88% of them singletons. Sample: peripheral blood, taken in a trial of Ad26.COV2.S vaccine versus placebo. The source of these receptors is a person aged 18-65 years who received the Ad26.COV2.S COVID-19 vaccine or a placebo. Each CDR3 is given with its conserved first and last residue. A D gene is named only where the DNA matches it firmly. The size entry is marked missing in some rows and otherwise reads once, few, many or a size class.

d_call,clone_size,j_call,v_call,cdr3_nt,cdr3_aa
-,once,TRBJ1-1,TRBV5-1,TGCGCCAGCAGCTTGTCCCAGAACACTCTGAACACTGAAGCTTTCTTT,CASSLSQNTLNTEAFF
TRBD1,few,TRBJ2-3,TRBV5-1,TGCGCCAGCAGCTTGGCCGGGACAGGGTATAGCACAGATACGCAGTATTTT,CASSLAGTGYSTDTQYF
-,-,TRBJ2-7,TRBV13,TGTGCCAGCAGCTTATCCGGAACCCGAACCTACGAGCAGTACTTC,CASSLSGTRTYEQYF
-,-,TRBJ2-1,TRBV28,TGTGCCAGCAGTTTAGTAAATGAGCAGTTCTTC,CASSLVNEQFF
-,-,TRBJ1-1,TRBV12-3/TRBV12-4,TGTGCCAGCAGTTTAGGGGACACTGAAGCTTTCTTT,CASSLGDTEAFF
TRBD1,-,TRBJ1-1,TRBV7-9,TGTGCCAGCAGCCGGACAGGGAACACTGAAGCTTTCTTT,CASSRTGNTEAFF
TRBD2,-,TRBJ2-7,TRBV5-1,TGCGCCAGCAGCTCTGCCGGGACTAGTTACCTCGAGCAGTACTTC,CASSSAGTSYLEQYF
-,-,TRBJ1-1,TRBV18,TGTGCCAGCTCACTCCGGGAGGCTGATGAAGCTTTCTTT,CASSLREADEAFF
TRBD2,-,TRBJ2-3,TRBV7-2,TGTGCCAGTTCCTCTAGCGGGATAACCACAGATACGCAGTATTTT,CASSSSGITTDTQYF
-,once,TRBJ1-5,TRBV3-1/TRBV3-2,TGTGCCAGCAGCCAAGTGAACGGCCCCCAGCATTTT,CASSQVNGPQHF
-,once,TRBJ1-4,TRBV6-5,TGTGCCAGCCTAGGACCCGTCGAATTGGAAAAACTGTTTTTT,CASLGPVELEKLFF
TRBD2,-,TRBJ2-7,TRBV27,TGTGCCAGCACCGGATCCCGGACTAGCGGGGCCTACGAGCAGTACTTC,CASTGSRTSGAYEQYF